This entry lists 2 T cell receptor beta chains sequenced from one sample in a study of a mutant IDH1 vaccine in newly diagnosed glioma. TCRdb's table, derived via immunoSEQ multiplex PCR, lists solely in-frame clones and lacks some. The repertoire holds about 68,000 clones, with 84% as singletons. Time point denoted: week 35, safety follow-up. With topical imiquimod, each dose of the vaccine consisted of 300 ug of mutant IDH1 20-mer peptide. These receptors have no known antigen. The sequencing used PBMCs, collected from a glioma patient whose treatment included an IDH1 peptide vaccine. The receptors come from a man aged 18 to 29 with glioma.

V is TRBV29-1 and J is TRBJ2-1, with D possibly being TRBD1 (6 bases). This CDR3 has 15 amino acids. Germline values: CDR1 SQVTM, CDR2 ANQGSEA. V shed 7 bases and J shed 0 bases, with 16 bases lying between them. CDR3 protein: CSARGMESSYNEQFF. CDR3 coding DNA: TGCAGCGCTAGGGGGATGGAAAGCTCCTACAATGAGCAGTTCTTC.

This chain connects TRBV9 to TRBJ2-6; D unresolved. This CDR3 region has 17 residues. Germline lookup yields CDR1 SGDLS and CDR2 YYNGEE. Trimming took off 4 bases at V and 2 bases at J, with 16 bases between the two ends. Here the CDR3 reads CASSPQVRLPGANVLTF. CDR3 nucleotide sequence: TGTGCCAGCAGCCCCCAAGTCCGGCTCCCTGGGGCCAACGTCCTGACTTTC. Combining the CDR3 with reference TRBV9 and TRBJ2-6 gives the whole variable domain DSGVTQTPKHLITATGQRVTLRCSPRSGDLSVYWYQQSLDQGLQFLIQYYNGEERAKGNILERFSAQQFPDLHSELNLSSLELGDSALYFCASSPQVRLPGANVLTFGAGSRLTVL.